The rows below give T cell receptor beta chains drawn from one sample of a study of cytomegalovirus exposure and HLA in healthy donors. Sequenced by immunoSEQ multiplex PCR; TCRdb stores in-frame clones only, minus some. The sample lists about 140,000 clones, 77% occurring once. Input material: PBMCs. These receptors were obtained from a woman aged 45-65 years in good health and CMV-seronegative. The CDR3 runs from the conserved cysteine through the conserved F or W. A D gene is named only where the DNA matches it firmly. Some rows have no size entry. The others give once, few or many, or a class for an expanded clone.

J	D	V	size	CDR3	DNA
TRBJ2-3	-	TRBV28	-	CASSLWYLARGPRTQYF	TGTGCCAGCAGTTTATGGTACCTAGCGAGAGGGCCCCGTACGCAGTATTTT
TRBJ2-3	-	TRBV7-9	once	CANSRGGCTDTQYF	TGTGCCAACAGCAGGGGGGGTTGCACAGATACGCAGTATTTT
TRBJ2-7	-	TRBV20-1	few	CSVRVPHEQYF	TGCAGTGTCAGGGTCCCCCACGAGCAGTACTTC
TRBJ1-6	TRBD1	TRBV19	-	CASSVNRGRLRIGSPLHF	TGTGCCAGTAGTGTGAACAGGGGTCGCCTGCGTATTGGTTCACCCCTCCACTTT
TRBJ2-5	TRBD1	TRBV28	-	CASSLVGQGAGETQYF	TGTGCCAGCAGTTTAGTTGGGCAGGGGGCCGGAGAGACCCAGTACTTC
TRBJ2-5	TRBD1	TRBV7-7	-	CASSLGTGGWETQYF	TGTGCTAGCAGCCTCGGGACAGGGGGCTGGGAGACCCAGTACTTC
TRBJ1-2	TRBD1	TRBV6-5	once	CASSYTGQGGYGYTF	TGTGCCAGCAGTTACACGGGACAGGGGGGCTATGGCTACACCTTC
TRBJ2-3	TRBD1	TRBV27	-	CASSTTGVLTDTQYF	TGTGCCAGCAGTACAACAGGGGTATTGACAGATACGCAGTATTTT
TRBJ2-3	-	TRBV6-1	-	CASTQTHTSTDTQYF	TGTGCCAGCACCCAGACTCATACTAGCACAGATACGCAGTATTTT
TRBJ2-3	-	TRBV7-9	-	CASSPTQQGTDTQYF	TGTGCCAGCAGCCCAACCCAACAGGGAACAGATACGCAGTATTTT
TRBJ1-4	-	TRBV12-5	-	CASGLGTENEKLFF	TGTGCTAGTGGTTTGGGGACAGAAAATGAAAAACTGTTTTTT
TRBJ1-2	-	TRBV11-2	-	CASSSLSGRYGYTF	TGTGCCAGCAGCTCGCTGTCGGGTCGTTATGGCTACACCTTC
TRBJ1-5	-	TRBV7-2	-	CASSLRGSGDQPQHF	TGTGCCAGCAGCTTAAGGGGATCGGGGGATCAGCCCCAGCATTTT
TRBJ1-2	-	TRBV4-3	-	CASSQAGANYGYTF	TGCGCCAGCAGCCAGGCCGGAGCCAACTATGGCTACACCTTC
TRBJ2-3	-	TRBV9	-	CASSVVRTDTQYF	TGTGCCAGCAGCGTAGTTCGGACAGATACGCAGTATTTT
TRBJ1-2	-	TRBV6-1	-	CASSEAIRLAPLF	TGTGCCAGCAGTGAAGCGATTCGACTAGCGCCACTATTC